Shown below are 9 T cell receptor beta chains from a single sample sequenced in a study of CD4 T cells in lung cancer. The lung tissue was taken at least 3 cm from the tumor in the same resection. Using immunoSEQ multiplex PCR, the repertoire was profiled, and TCRdb retains in-frame clones only, with some absent. Of some 9,300 clones listed, around two thirds are singletons. The sample was normal lung tissue taken away from the tumor. These receptors all come from a man aged 55 to 70 with non-small cell lung cancer.

This clone was seen many times. The chain couples TRBV6-1 to TRBJ2-1; 8 nucleotides match TRBD1. This CDR3 is 13 amino acids long. Germline V gene lookup returns CDR1 MNHNS and CDR2 SASEGT. With 2 bases clipped from V and 15 bases from J, the junction kept 9 bases outside the gene matches. The CDR3 loop is CASSEFRTGTRFF. CDR3 coding DNA: TGTGCCAGCAGTGAATTCAGGACAGGGACGCGGTTCTTC.

In its sample, this clone was seen a few times. Here the CDR3 DNA reads TGCGCCAGCAGTCAATCCCCGGTTGAGAGCGCTTTCTTT. It yields the protein CASSQSPVESAFF. The J gene is TRBJ1-1, the V gene TRBV23-1; D is unclear. TRBV23-1 is classed as an ORF, of uncertain function. V was pared by 0 bases and J by 11 bases, with 13 bases between. The CDR3 is 13 residues long.

The chain combines TRBV28 with TRBJ2-3; the match to TRBD1 covers 7 bases. From germline, CDR1 is MDHEN and CDR2 SYDVKM. The CDR3 is made up of 14 amino acids. V was pared by 8 bases and J by 4 bases, with 9 bases of the junction left unmatched. This CDR3 is CASGKQGRADTQYF. CDR3 sequence (DNA): TGTGCCAGCGGAAAACAGGGGAGAGCAGATACGCAGTATTTT.

This clone was detected only once. The chain carries TRBV6-5 and TRBJ1-2, with D hard to call. Germline-derived CDR1 and CDR2 are MNHEY and SVGAGI. Between the trimmed V and J ends, which lost 8 bases and 4 bases, there was a span of 14 bases. The CDR3 contains 13 residues. CDR3 region: CASWATPLYGYTF. CDR3 nucleotide sequence: TGTGCCAGCTGGGCCACTCCGCTCTATGGCTACACCTTC.

V usage is TRBV2 and J usage is TRBJ2-2, with D possibly being TRBD1 (5 bases). This CDR3 comprises 16 residues. CDR1 is SNHLY and CDR2 is FYNNEI in the germline V gene. The V end lost 2 bases, the J end lost 6 bases, and 16 bases lay between the germline ends. The CDR3 DNA follows: TGTGCCAGCAGTGAAAGTGGTCAGGGAATATCCGGGGAGCTGTTTTTT. This translates into CASSESGQGISGELFF.

The chain joins TRBV7-9 to TRBJ1-4, with D uncertain. V was trimmed by 3 bases and J by 5 bases, leaving 10 bases between them. Germline V gene lookup returns CDR1 SEHNR and CDR2 FQNEAQ (reference sequence). This CDR3 region has 14 residues. The CDR3 spells CASSLFGVNEKLFF. CDR3 nucleotide sequence: TGTGCCAGCAGCTTGTTCGGGGTAAATGAAAAACTGTTTTTT.

This clone was detected a few times. The gene calls are TRBV10-3 and TRBJ2-3; 7 nucleotides match TRBD2. This CDR3 is 18 amino acids long. From germline, CDR1 is ENHRY and CDR2 SYGVKD. The trim removed 3 bases at V and 0 bases at J, leaving 12 bases unmatched. The CDR3 DNA follows: TGTGCCATCAGTGACCGGCTAGCGGAGGCAGCTAGCACAGATACGCAGTATTTT. Translated: CAISDRLAEAASTDTQYF.

The V call is TRBV5-1, the J call TRBJ1-4; TRBD1 might be the D (6 bases). Germline loops: CDR1 SGHRS, CDR2 YFSETQ. V gave up 4 bases and J gave up 1 base, with 14 bases separating them. This CDR3 is built from 16 residues. The CDR3 coding sequence is TGCGCCAGCAGCGCTGGTAGAGGGGGAACTAATGAAAAACTGTTTTTT. Translation: CASSAGRGGTNEKLFF.

The chain joins TRBV7-9 to TRBJ2-7; D not resolved. The CDR3 totals 14 residues. The germline gives CDR1 SEHNR, CDR2 FQNEAQ (reference sequence). The V and J ends lost 6 bases and 2 bases respectively, with 14 bases between them. The CDR3 sequence is CASSPLGSPYEQYF. The CDR3 DNA reads TGTGCCAGCAGTCCCCTGGGCAGCCCCTACGAGCAGTACTTC. Full variable domain (rest looked up from reference TRBV7-9 and TRBJ2-7): DTGVSQNPRHKITKRGQNVTFRCDPISEHNRLYWYRQTLGQGPEFLTYFQNEAQLEKSRLLSDRFSAERPKGSFSTLEIQRTEQGDSAMYLCASSPLGSPYEQYFGPGTRLTVT.